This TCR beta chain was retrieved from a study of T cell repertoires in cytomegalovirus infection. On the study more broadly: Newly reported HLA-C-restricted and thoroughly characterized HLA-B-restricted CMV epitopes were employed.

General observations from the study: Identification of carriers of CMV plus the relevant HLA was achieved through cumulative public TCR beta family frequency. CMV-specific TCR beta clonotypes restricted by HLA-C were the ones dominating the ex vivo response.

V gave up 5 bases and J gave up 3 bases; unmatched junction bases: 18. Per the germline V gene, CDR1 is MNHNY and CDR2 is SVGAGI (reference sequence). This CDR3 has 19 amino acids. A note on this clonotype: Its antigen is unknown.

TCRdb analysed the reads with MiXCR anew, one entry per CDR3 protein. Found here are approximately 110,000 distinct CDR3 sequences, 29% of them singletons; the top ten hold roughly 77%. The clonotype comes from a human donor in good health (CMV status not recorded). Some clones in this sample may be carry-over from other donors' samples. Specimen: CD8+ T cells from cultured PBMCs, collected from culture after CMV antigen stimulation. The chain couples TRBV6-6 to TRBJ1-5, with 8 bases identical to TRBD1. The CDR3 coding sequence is TGTGCCAGCAGTGACCGGGACAGGACCTATCAGCTCTTCAATCAGCCCCAGCATTTT. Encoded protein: CASSDRDRTYQLFNQPQHF.